These T cell receptor beta chains were read from a single sample in a study of T cell changes during pregnancy in multiple sclerosis. Profiling relied on immunoSEQ multiplex PCR, and the TCRdb table lists in-frame clones only, not all of them. The repertoire consists of approximately 50,000 clones, with 85% to 95% occurring once and the leading ten covering 0.61%. The sequences come from CD4+ T cells from peripheral blood mononuclear cells, collected after pregnancy. These TCRs come from a female donor in good health, enrolled as a control in a pregnancy study. The CDR3 runs from the conserved cysteine through the conserved F or W. A D gene is named only where the DNA matches it firmly. Some rows have no size entry. The others give once, few or many, or a class for an expanded clone.

cdr3_aa v_call d_call clone_size j_call
CSAGDNAYEQYF TRBV29-1 . . TRBJ2-7
CASSQEWGFNQPQHF TRBV4-1 . . TRBJ1-5
CASSLLGLRGRNQPQHF TRBV28 . . TRBJ1-5
CASSRQPPPVLGETQYF TRBV18 . . TRBJ2-5
CASSYFAGGDAGELFF TRBV6-5 TRBD1 . TRBJ2-2
CASRGGPSEKLFF TRBV6-1 . . TRBJ1-4
CASSVRTGIETQYF TRBV7-8 TRBD1 . TRBJ2-5
CASSFRGQEAFF TRBV27 TRBD1 . TRBJ1-1
CASSPQLAGGDTQYF TRBV11-2 TRBD2 medium-sized TRBJ2-3
CASSSDRGVMETQYF TRBV6-5 TRBD1 . TRBJ2-5
CAIGKLDNEQFF TRBV10-3 . . TRBJ2-1
CASSIVGGANTGELFF TRBV19 . . TRBJ2-2
CASSLNRLNEQFF TRBV11-2 . . TRBJ2-1
CASRSSGSLEQFF TRBV6-5 TRBD2 . TRBJ2-1
CASSPTIDNTEAFF TRBV6-5 . . TRBJ1-1
CASGAIHGNTIYF TRBV9 . . TRBJ1-3
CASSPLAGGDIDTQYF TRBV7-8 TRBD2 . TRBJ2-3
CASSPGGPFTDTQYF TRBV9 . . TRBJ2-3
CASSSPRGRLFYEQYF TRBV11-2 . . TRBJ2-7
CASSLAGSVTQYF TRBV7-2 . . TRBJ2-5
CASRDRESLF TRBV21-1 . . TRBJ1-1
CASSPGPQETQYF TRBV7-8 . . TRBJ2-5
CASRGGNTGELFF TRBV2 . . TRBJ2-2
CASRRISSGQNTGELFF TRBV4-1 TRBD2 once TRBJ2-2
CASSPRGGFYEQYF TRBV7-9 . . TRBJ2-7
CASSFVGQSYEQYF TRBV28 . once TRBJ2-7
CASSPRAPVGTEAFF TRBV28 . . TRBJ1-1
CASSPPPSYEQYF TRBV28 . . TRBJ2-7
CATQRGRYEQYF TRBV28 . . TRBJ2-7
CASGQLNTDTQYF TRBV2 . . TRBJ2-3
CASSHREDNYEQYF TRBV6-5 . . TRBJ2-7
CATSRVGAGQETQYF TRBV15 . . TRBJ2-5
CASSATELEETQYF TRBV5-1 . . TRBJ2-5
CASSLQAHTGELFF TRBV11-2 . . TRBJ2-2
CASSYTSGQGTQYF TRBV5-1 TRBD1 . TRBJ2-5
CAWSVSGRKHF TRBV30 . few TRBJ1-5
CASSPHTLRDRAEAFF TRBV9 TRBD1 . TRBJ1-1
CASSLRIEAGRTDTQYF TRBV9 TRBD2 . TRBJ2-3
CASSEFPSGELFF TRBV2 . few TRBJ2-2
CASFPGGRGDNEQFF TRBV6-5 TRBD2 . TRBJ2-1
CATSREGVGENEQFF TRBV15 . once TRBJ2-1
CASSLVAGGPHEQFF TRBV7-2 TRBD2 . TRBJ2-1
CASTLRQGRGNQPQHF TRBV28 . . TRBJ1-5
CASSQGGGTNTEAFF TRBV4-2 . . TRBJ1-1
CASSMGRLAGEREQFF TRBV19 TRBD2 . TRBJ2-1
CASSPAGGEQFF TRBV16 TRBD2 . TRBJ2-1